Listed below are T cell receptor beta chains from one sample, sequenced in a study of T cells after yellow fever vaccination. A single record per CDR3 protein comes from TCRdb applying MiXCR to the 5' RACE reads. The data contain more than 300,000 distinct CDR3 sequences, approximately 12% of them singletons. The input for sequencing was CD4+ T cells sorted from PBMCs, taken 45 days after the yellow fever booster vaccination. These receptors were collected from a man aged 18 to 30 who received the YFV17D yellow fever vaccine. The CDR3 runs from the conserved cysteine through the conserved F or W. The D gene is left open where the match is weak. The size entry is marked missing in some rows and otherwise reads once, few, many or a size class.

d_call: TRBD2
j_call: TRBJ2-1
clone_size: -
v_call: TRBV29-1
cdr3_aa: CSVEGHSRGAYYEQFF
cdr3_nt: TGCAGCGTTGAAGGCCACTCGCGGGGGGCTTATTATGAGCAGTTCTTC

d_call: -
j_call: TRBJ2-2
clone_size: -
v_call: TRBV10-3
cdr3_aa: CAISGAGGRGGELFF
cdr3_nt: TGTGCCATCAGTGGGGCCGGGGGGCGCGGCGGGGAGCTGTTTTTT

d_call: -
j_call: TRBJ1-2
clone_size: -
v_call: TRBV6-5
cdr3_aa: CASTGRANYGYTF
cdr3_nt: TGTGCCAGCACCGGGCGGGCTAACTATGGCTACACCTTC

d_call: TRBD2
j_call: TRBJ2-3
clone_size: -
v_call: TRBV7-9
cdr3_aa: CASTPPGTSGWEAQYF
cdr3_nt: TGTGCCAGCACGCCTCCCGGGACTAGTGGATGGGAGGCGCAGTATTTT

d_call: -
j_call: TRBJ1-5
clone_size: many
v_call: TRBV6-4
cdr3_aa: CASSEGSNQPQHF
cdr3_nt: TGTGCCAGCAGCGAGGGTAGCAATCAGCCCCAGCATTTT

d_call: TRBD1
j_call: TRBJ1-2
clone_size: few
v_call: TRBV4-2
cdr3_aa: CASSQESSGQGDYGYTF
cdr3_nt: TGTGCCAGCAGCCAAGAATCATCGGGCCAGGGGGACTATGGCTACACCTTC

d_call: -
j_call: TRBJ2-1
clone_size: -
v_call: TRBV30
cdr3_aa: CAWSPLDEQFF
cdr3_nt: TGTGCCTGGAGTCCGCTCGATGAGCAGTTCTTC

d_call: -
j_call: TRBJ1-2
clone_size: few
v_call: TRBV1
cdr3_aa: CTSNREGYGYTF
cdr3_nt: TGCACCAGCAACAGGGAAGGCTATGGCTACACCTTC

d_call: TRBD1
j_call: TRBJ1-2
clone_size: -
v_call: TRBV9
cdr3_aa: CASSVGGTGGAHYGYTF
cdr3_nt: TGTGCCAGCAGCGTAGGGGGGACAGGGGGCGCCCACTATGGCTACACCTTC

d_call: TRBD1
j_call: TRBJ2-3
clone_size: few
v_call: TRBV9
cdr3_aa: CASSETGSTDTQYF
cdr3_nt: TGTGCCAGCAGCGAGACAGGGAGCACAGATACGCAGTATTTT

d_call: TRBD1
j_call: TRBJ2-7
clone_size: few
v_call: TRBV7-2
cdr3_aa: CASSYSGTGGTYEQYF
cdr3_nt: TGTGCCAGCAGCTACAGTGGCACAGGGGGGACCTACGAGCAGTACTTC

d_call: -
j_call: TRBJ2-5
clone_size: -
v_call: TRBV5-1
cdr3_aa: CASSLVGDQETQYF
cdr3_nt: TGCGCCAGCAGCTTGGTGGGGGACCAAGAGACCCAGTACTTC

d_call: -
j_call: TRBJ2-1
clone_size: few
v_call: TRBV20-1
cdr3_aa: CSARDRVFEQFF
cdr3_nt: TGCAGTGCTAGAGATCGAGTTTTTGAGCAGTTCTTC

d_call: TRBD2
j_call: TRBJ2-3
clone_size: few
v_call: TRBV5-4
cdr3_aa: CASSPKGLESTDTQYF
cdr3_nt: TGTGCCAGCAGCCCCAAAGGACTAGAAAGCACAGATACGCAGTATTTT

d_call: -
j_call: TRBJ2-1
clone_size: -
v_call: TRBV11-3
cdr3_aa: CASSLVESRGARWFF
cdr3_nt: TGTGCCAGCAGCTTAGTGGAGTCAAGGGGCGCCCGGTGGTTCTTC

d_call: TRBD2
j_call: TRBJ2-5
clone_size: few
v_call: TRBV4-2
cdr3_aa: CASSPQGTSGFGETQYF
cdr3_nt: TGTGCCAGCAGCCCTCAGGGGACTAGCGGGTTCGGAGAGACCCAGTACTTC

d_call: TRBD1
j_call: TRBJ1-2
clone_size: -
v_call: TRBV10-3
cdr3_aa: CAIRALQGTAGYTF
cdr3_nt: TGTGCCATCAGAGCATTACAGGGGACCGCGGGCTACACCTTC

d_call: TRBD2
j_call: TRBJ2-3
clone_size: -
v_call: TRBV6-6
cdr3_aa: CASSGGLAGWSTDTQYF
cdr3_nt: TGTGCCAGCAGTGGTGGACTAGCGGGGTGGTCTACAGATACGCAGTATTTT

d_call: -
j_call: TRBJ1-4
clone_size: few
v_call: TRBV6-1
cdr3_aa: CASSEFKARYRNEKLFF
cdr3_nt: TGTGCCAGCAGTGAATTTAAAGCTCGGTATCGGAATGAAAAACTGTTTTTT

d_call: TRBD2
j_call: TRBJ2-5
clone_size: few
v_call: TRBV20-1
cdr3_aa: CSARDQRGYQETQYF
cdr3_nt: TGCAGTGCTAGAGACCAGCGGGGGTACCAAGAGACCCAGTACTTC

d_call: -
j_call: TRBJ2-6
clone_size: -
v_call: TRBV19
cdr3_aa: CASSIGRRRWDSGANVLTF
cdr3_nt: TGTGCCAGTAGTATAGGACGGCGCCGGTGGGATTCTGGGGCCAACGTCCTGACTTTC

d_call: TRBD2
j_call: TRBJ2-5
clone_size: many
v_call: TRBV2
cdr3_aa: CASSGGSGGQETQYF
cdr3_nt: TGTGCCAGCAGTGGGGGTAGCGGGGGACAAGAGACCCAGTACTTC

d_call: -
j_call: TRBJ2-2
clone_size: -
v_call: TRBV27
cdr3_aa: CASSFPGAVTGELFF
cdr3_nt: TGTGCCAGCAGTTTCCCGGGGGCGGTTACCGGGGAGCTGTTTTTT

d_call: -
j_call: TRBJ1-2
clone_size: -
v_call: TRBV12-3/TRBV12-4
cdr3_aa: CASTPDYTNYGYTF
cdr3_nt: TGTGCCAGCACCCCCGACTATACTAACTATGGCTACACCTTC

d_call: -
j_call: TRBJ2-3
clone_size: many
v_call: TRBV4-2
cdr3_aa: CASSQENYDRTDTQYF
cdr3_nt: TGTGCCAGCAGCCAAGAGAACTACGACCGCACAGATACGCAGTATTTT

d_call: -
j_call: TRBJ2-3
clone_size: -
v_call: TRBV6-5
cdr3_aa: CASSQIPGPLTDTQYF
cdr3_nt: TGTGCCAGCAGCCAGATCCCGGGGCCCTTAACAGATACGCAGTATTTT

d_call: -
j_call: TRBJ1-3
clone_size: few
v_call: TRBV2
cdr3_aa: CASSVYTQGSGNTIYF
cdr3_nt: TGTGCCAGCAGTGTCTACACCCAGGGATCTGGAAACACCATATATTTT

d_call: -
j_call: TRBJ1-1
clone_size: few
v_call: TRBV28
cdr3_aa: CASSSGDTEAFF
cdr3_nt: TGTGCCAGCAGTTCGGGAGACACTGAAGCTTTCTTT

d_call: -
j_call: TRBJ2-2
clone_size: -
v_call: TRBV20-1
cdr3_aa: CSGIGASNTGELFF
cdr3_nt: TGCAGTGGAATCGGAGCGTCGAACACCGGGGAGCTGTTTTTT

d_call: -
j_call: TRBJ1-1
clone_size: -
v_call: TRBV18
cdr3_aa: CASSNYMYTEAFF
cdr3_nt: TGTGCCAGCTCAAACTACATGTACACTGAAGCTTTCTTT

d_call: TRBD1
j_call: TRBJ2-7
clone_size: -
v_call: TRBV6-1
cdr3_aa: CASSETGAGEQYF
cdr3_nt: TGTGCCAGCAGTGAGACAGGGGCCGGCGAGCAGTACTTC

d_call: -
j_call: TRBJ1-3
clone_size: many
v_call: TRBV6-6
cdr3_aa: CASRALASGNTIYF
cdr3_nt: TGTGCCAGCAGGGCGCTTGCCTCTGGAAACACCATATATTTT

d_call: TRBD1
j_call: TRBJ1-2
clone_size: many
v_call: TRBV2
cdr3_aa: CASSAQGSNYGYTF
cdr3_nt: TGTGCCAGCAGTGCACAGGGGTCTAACTATGGCTACACCTTC

d_call: -
j_call: TRBJ1-1
clone_size: few
v_call: TRBV4-3
cdr3_aa: CASSQDIGDTEAFF
cdr3_nt: TGCGCCAGCAGCCAAGACATCGGGGACACTGAAGCTTTCTTT

d_call: TRBD2
j_call: TRBJ2-3
clone_size: few
v_call: TRBV20-1
cdr3_aa: CSARALAGETQYF
cdr3_nt: TGCAGTGCTAGAGCCCTAGCGGGGGAAACGCAGTATTTT

d_call: -
j_call: TRBJ1-2
clone_size: -
v_call: TRBV24-1
cdr3_aa: CATSPRHLRYGYTF
cdr3_nt: TGTGCCACCAGTCCGCGACACCTCCGATATGGCTACACCTTC

d_call: -
j_call: TRBJ1-1
clone_size: few
v_call: TRBV9
cdr3_aa: CASSQDGLNTEAFF
cdr3_nt: TGTGCCAGCAGCCAAGACGGACTGAACACTGAAGCTTTCTTT

d_call: -
j_call: TRBJ2-5
clone_size: few
v_call: TRBV5-1
cdr3_aa: CASSWSDGLQETQYF
cdr3_nt: TGCGCCAGCAGCTGGTCGGACGGATTACAAGAGACCCAGTACTTC

d_call: TRBD1
j_call: TRBJ1-4
clone_size: many
v_call: TRBV12-3/TRBV12-4
cdr3_aa: CASSLNRGKLFF
cdr3_nt: TGTGCCAGCAGTTTAAACAGGGGGAAACTGTTTTTT

d_call: -
j_call: TRBJ2-3
clone_size: -
v_call: TRBV18
cdr3_aa: CASSPGSPDTQYF
cdr3_nt: TGTGCCAGCTCACCAGGTAGCCCAGATACGCAGTATTTT

d_call: -
j_call: TRBJ2-2
clone_size: few
v_call: TRBV10-3
cdr3_aa: CATQGPGELFF
cdr3_nt: TGTGCCACACAGGGCCCCGGGGAGCTGTTTTTT

d_call: -
j_call: TRBJ2-5
clone_size: -
v_call: TRBV5-1
cdr3_aa: CASSFGRLHTGYQETQYF
cdr3_nt: TGCGCCAGCAGCTTTGGGCGATTACATACCGGGTACCAAGAGACCCAGTACTTC

d_call: -
j_call: TRBJ1-1
clone_size: many
v_call: TRBV5-1
cdr3_aa: CASSLAGNMNTEAFF
cdr3_nt: TGCGCCAGCAGCTTGGCGGGTAACATGAACACTGAAGCTTTCTTT